The rows below give T cell receptor beta chains drawn from one sample of a study of cytomegalovirus exposure and HLA in healthy donors. TCRdb's copy holds only in-frame clones and misses some; the assay was immunoSEQ multiplex PCR. The sample gives 120,000 or so clones, 85% to 90% of which show up once; about 1% is in the top ten. The sample consisted of PBMCs. The receptors originated from a woman aged 18-29 years in good health and CMV-seronegative. The CDR3 runs from the conserved cysteine through the conserved F or W. A D gene is named only where the DNA matches it firmly. Rows may omit the clone size; those that give it use once, few, many or a size class.

NA | TRBJ1-2 | TRBV7-9 | TRBD1 | TGTGCCAGCAGCTCAACTGACAGGGCGGGCTACACCTTC | CASSSTDRAGYTF
NA | TRBJ2-1 | TRBV25-1 | TRBD2 | TGTGCCAGCAGTGAACTCGGGGAGCGGGGAGACAATGAGCAGTTCTTC | CASSELGERGDNEQFF
once | TRBJ1-1 | TRBV30 | NA | TGTGCCTGGAGTCTCTCGGGGTCTGAAGCTTTCTTT | CAWSLSGSEAFF
NA | TRBJ1-1 | TRBV5-1 | TRBD1 | TGCGCCAGCAGCGCCCGACAGGGGATAGACACTGAAGCTTTCTTT | CASSARQGIDTEAFF
NA | TRBJ2-1 | TRBV5-1 | NA | TGCGCCAGCAGCTTGTCAGGTTTCAATGAGCAGTTCTTC | CASSLSGFNEQFF
NA | TRBJ2-4 | TRBV19 | TRBD1 | TGTGCCAGTAGCACCGGGACAGGGGGCCGGATTCAGTACTTC | CASSTGTGGRIQYF
NA | TRBJ1-2 | TRBV20-1 | NA | TGCAGTGTAGCGGATAACTATGGCTACACCTTC | CSVADNYGYTF
NA | TRBJ1-2 | TRBV7-6 | TRBD1 | TGTGCCAGCAGCTTCCGGACAGGGTCCAGCGGCTACACCTTC | CASSFRTGSSGYTF
NA | TRBJ2-2 | TRBV18 | TRBD2 | TGTGCCAGCTCACAAATGGGACTAGCGGGAACGAACACCGGGGAGCTGTTTTTT | CASSQMGLAGTNTGELFF
NA | TRBJ1-2 | TRBV27 | TRBD1 | TGTGCCAGCAGTTCCGTGACCGGGACAGGGGTAGGCTACACCTTC | CASSSVTGTGVGYTF
NA | TRBJ2-3 | TRBV28 | TRBD1 | TGTGCCAGCAGTGGACAGGGGGCTAGTACAGATACGCAGTATTTT | CASSGQGASTDTQYF
NA | TRBJ1-5 | TRBV28 | TRBD1 | TGTGCCAGCAGTATTATGGGGACAGGGGGTTTTAGCAATCAGCCCCAGCATTTT | CASSIMGTGGFSNQPQHF
NA | TRBJ1-5 | TRBV28 | NA | TGTGCCAGCAGTTTAGAGCCAGGGAATCAGCCCCAGCATTTT | CASSLEPGNQPQHF
once | TRBJ1-6 | TRBV11-3 | NA | TGTGCCAGCAGTTCTACCCCGAGTTCACCCCTCCACTTT | CASSSTPSSPLHF
NA | TRBJ2-3 | TRBV14 | TRBD1 | TGTGCCAGCAGCCAAGATTTGGGACAGATAGTCGGAGATACGCAGTATTTT | CASSQDLGQIVGDTQYF